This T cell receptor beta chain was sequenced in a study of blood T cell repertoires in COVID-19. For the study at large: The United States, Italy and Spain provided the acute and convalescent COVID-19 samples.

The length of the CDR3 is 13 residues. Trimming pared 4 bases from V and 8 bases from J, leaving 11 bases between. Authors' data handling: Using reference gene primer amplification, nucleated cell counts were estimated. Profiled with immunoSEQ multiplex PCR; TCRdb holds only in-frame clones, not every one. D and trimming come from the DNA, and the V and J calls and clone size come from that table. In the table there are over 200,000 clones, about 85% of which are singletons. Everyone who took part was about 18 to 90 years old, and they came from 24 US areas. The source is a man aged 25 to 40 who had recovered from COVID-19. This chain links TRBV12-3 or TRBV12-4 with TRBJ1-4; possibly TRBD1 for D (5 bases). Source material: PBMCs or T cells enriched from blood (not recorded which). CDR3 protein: CASSWTIGEKLFF. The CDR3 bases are TGTGCCAGCAGTTGGACAATTGGAGAAAAACTGTTTTTT.